A selection of T cell receptor beta chains follows, all from one sample in a study of cytomegalovirus exposure and HLA in healthy donors. Repertoires were generated with immunoSEQ multiplex PCR, while TCRdb's copy carries only in-frame clones and drops some. Of approximately 95,000 clones detected, about 78% appear once; the ten largest clones hold approximately 4%. The sequencing sample was made of PBMCs. The receptors were gathered from a woman in her thirties or forties in good health and CMV-seropositive. CDR3s include the opening cysteine and the closing phenylalanine or tryptophan. D genes are given only for firm matches.

j_gene | d_gene | v_gene | CDR3aa
TRBJ2-7 | NA | TRBV18 | CASARLQGTPPYEQYF
TRBJ1-2 | NA | TRBV5-8 | CASSLDLGTSYGYTF
TRBJ2-3 | TRBD1 | TRBV2 | CASLPTGGITDTQYF
TRBJ2-2 | TRBD2 | TRBV11-2 | CASSFLGRAQLNTGELFF
TRBJ2-7 | NA | TRBV6-1 | CASSALQPTRTYEQYF
TRBJ1-4 | NA | TRBV7-2 | CASSLSEGYEKLFF
TRBJ2-7 | TRBD2 | TRBV2 | CASSEEPRASGNREQYF
NA | NA | TRBV7-9 | CASSLSSRFHEQYF
TRBJ2-5 | TRBD2 | TRBV2 | CASSEIAGGGETQYF
TRBJ2-3 | NA | TRBV7-9 | CASSYGGGSTDTQYF
TRBJ1-5 | NA | TRBV28 | CASSPGDSSNQPQHF
TRBJ2-7 | TRBD1 | TRBV7-3 | CASSLIGGQGYEQYF
TRBJ1-5 | NA | TRBV5-8 | CASSFGGSNQPQHF
TRBJ1-1 | NA | TRBV15 | CATSRDLVAEAFF
TRBJ2-7 | TRBD2 | TRBV13 | CASSLGLAGAITYEQYF
TRBJ2-1 | TRBD2 | TRBV5-1 | CASSLDPFQGTSGRTSYNEQFF
TRBJ2-3 | NA | TRBV27 | CASRGRGRTDTQYF
TRBJ2-1 | NA | TRBV15 | CATSRDRSATDEQFF
TRBJ2-1 | TRBD2 | TRBV9 | CASNPSGSSYNEQFF
TRBJ2-1 | TRBD2 | TRBV29-1 | CSVVQSGTSANNEQFF
TRBJ1-1 | TRBD1 | TRBV6-1 | CASSEVRGSAEAFF
TRBJ2-7 | TRBD2 | TRBV25-1 | CASSEGTSGISSYEQYF
TRBJ1-2 | TRBD1 | TRBV4-2 | CASSRSGQGPNYGYTF
TRBJ2-7 | TRBD2 | TRBV7-2 | CASSYGTSGMSLYF
TRBJ2-1 | TRBD2 | TRBV27 | CASGDLAGGYNEQFF
TRBJ2-3 | NA | TRBV2 | CASSDFKSTDTQYF
TRBJ1-2 | NA | TRBV4-1 | CASSQDEPTGFDYGYTF
TRBJ2-7 | NA | TRBV6-1 | CASSGQSTSYEQYF
TRBJ1-5 | NA | TRBV28 | CASSLKGGQPQHF
TRBJ1-1 | NA | TRBV7-9 | CASSLRQAEAFF
TRBJ1-2 | NA | TRBV25-1 | CASSENAGTNYGYTF
TRBJ2-1 | TRBD2 | TRBV10-3 | CAISEFRASGSNEQFF
TRBJ2-1 | TRBD1 | TRBV7-6 | CASSLAPMKSGGDEQFF
TRBJ2-7 | TRBD1 | TRBV29-1 | CSVRTGTGVSYEQYF
TRBJ2-5 | NA | TRBV15 | CATSSPALEAQETQYF
TRBJ2-2 | TRBD2 | TRBV6-5 | CASSYSSGNTGELFF
TRBJ2-4 | TRBD1 | TRBV11-3 | CASSLAGGENIQYF
TRBJ2-7 | TRBD1 | TRBV10-3 | CAISRSGGAYEQYF
TRBJ2-3 | NA | TRBV14 | CASSQLGSPDTQYF
TRBJ2-7 | TRBD2 | TRBV5-1 | CASSQGAGGRYEQYF
TRBJ2-7 | TRBD2 | TRBV7-9 | CASSQGLARYEQYF
TRBJ2-1 | TRBD2 | TRBV18 | CASSPPSGLAGTVGEQFF
TRBJ2-5 | NA | TRBV4-2 | CASSQDISLLETQYF
TRBJ2-2 | NA | TRBV10-1 | CASSRDNFGELFF
TRBJ1-1 | NA | TRBV2 | CASSELGQSNTEAFF
TRBJ2-7 | NA | TRBV15 | CATSRDESGGRYEQYF
TRBJ2-1 | NA | TRBV15 | CATSRESSVYNEQFF
TRBJ1-3 | NA | TRBV28 | CASIPQIPLGNTIYF